This T cell receptor (beta chain) was sequenced during a study of T cell responses to AZD1222 COVID-19 vaccine. Study-wide points: The study identified only five to seven AZD1222 recipients as seropositive at baseline. Donors were chiefly white British, with a greater number of females, and clonal diversity was perhaps underestimated.

About this clone: Its antigen is unidentified.

This table comes from immunoSEQ multiplex PCR, and its TCRdb copy is limited to in-frame clones, with some not included. The sample contains 120,000 or so clones, around 90% of which appear only once. V lost 5 bases and J 8 bases, leaving 18 bases between the germline ends. Germline CDR1 SGHTA, CDR2 FQGNSA. The CDR3 loop spans 14 amino acids. This sequence originates from an adult who received the AZD1222 COVID-19 vaccine. This chain connects TRBV7-2 to TRBJ1-2; D is perhaps TRBD1 (6 bases). The sequencing here drew on peripheral blood, taken 28 days after the second AZD1222 dose. CDR3 DNA: TGTGCCAGCAGCCGCCCCGACAGGCCCGGAGGCTACACCTTC. Translated, it gives CASSRPDRPGGYTF.